This note documents a single T cell receptor beta chain sequence. Its antigen is not yet known. Within one base of it there is no much larger clone, and no base qualities were kept. The sample carries other DNA sequences with the same CDR3. The trim is 5 bases for V and 4 bases for J, with a gap of 6 bases between the germline ends. The CDR3 runs 12 residues from the cysteine to the phenylalanine. Only CDR3 DNA is held: 36 bases, read in frame from base 1. The data belong to a study of control samples from healthy donors and cancer patients (dated by TCRdb to about 2020). Library method: the immunoSEQ multiplex PCR assay. Drawn from immuneACCESS, this table holds only the in-frame rearrangements with V and J called that TCRdb kept. Clones are partly lost; checked studies trace under half to an unresolved V gene and leave the rest unexplained. Across this sample there are about 170,000 clones, with about 94% seen only once. The ten largest clones take up roughly 4.3% of the sample.

The sample comprised blood. This TCR came from a woman aged 60-75 years in good health. Rearrangement joined TRBV12-3 or TRBV12-4 to TRBJ1-3; no D gene is confidently identified. CDR3 region: CASSSAGNTIYF. In nucleotide form, the sequence is TGTGCCAGCAGTAGCGCAGGAAACACCATATATTTT.